This T cell receptor (beta chain) was sequenced in a study of shared clonotypes between healthy human individuals. Overall study results and limits: Clonotypes not shared had lower generation probabilities than those common to all four donors. Sample collection involved blood only; tissue repertoires are likely different. Sharing of clonotypes among donors was expected to vary with sequencing depth.

This CDR3 comprises 14 residues. Trimming removed 3 bases from V and 0 bases from J, with 8 bases in between. Germline CDR1 reads KGHSH; CDR2 reads LQKENI. A single count supports this clone. Its matching antigen is unknown. Into CD45RA+ naive and CD45RA-negative memory subsets, the CD4+ cells were split. Data came from immunoSEQ multiplex PCR; TCRdb stores just in-frame clones and leaves some out. The data contain 2 million or so clones, 95% of them seen just once; the ten biggest clones take up 0.13%. The receptor was isolated from a man between 18 and 35 years old in good health. Sequencing was performed on naive CD4+ T cells sorted from blood. Subset of the sample: CD45RA+ positively selected. This chain links TRBV18 with TRBJ1-1, with D unresolved. The chain's CDR3 is CASSPKGMNTEAFF. CDR3 DNA: TGTGCCAGCTCACCGAAGGGTATGAACACTGAAGCTTTCTTT.